This T cell receptor (beta chain) was identified during a study of PD-1 blockade in classical Hodgkin lymphoma. Across the study: Administration of nivolumab to patients was at 3 mg/kg intravenously every 2 weeks. Findings and limits, study-wide: It was among complete responders that baseline diversity resembled that of newly diagnosed patients.

The table came from immunoSEQ multiplex PCR; TCRdb's copy has only in-frame clones and leaves some out. The sample yields around 25,000 clones, approximately 85% seen once. Noted time point: cycle 4 day 1 (C4D1), after less than 7 weeks of nivolumab. All patients experienced relapse after autologous stem cell transplantation, and brentuximab vedotin exposure was variable. The authors purified CD4+ T cells from thawed PBMCs by magnetic negative selection. This clone was found once. What it binds is unknown. J lost 9 bases, V lost 8 bases, and 7 bases had no gene match. CDR3 size: 11 residues. Germline CDR1 reads SGHVS; CDR2 reads FQNEAQ.

Sample: CD4+ T cells from blood, taken before the fourth cycle of nivolumab. This sequence originates from a human donor with classical Hodgkin lymphoma. V is TRBV7-8 and J is TRBJ2-7; TRBD2 matches 7 bases. CDR3 residues: CASGGGIMQYF. CDR3 in DNA: TGTGCCAGCGGGGGGGGAATAATGCAGTACTTC.